This entry lists 21 T cell receptor beta chains sequenced from one sample in a study of OX40 agonist ivuxolimab in advanced cancers. Clones were sequenced by immunoSEQ multiplex PCR, and TCRdb holds only the in-frame ones, with some missing. Altogether over 60,000 clones are present, around 83% being singletons, with the ten largest covering over 6.5%. The specimen was CD4+ or CD8+ T cells sorted from blood, collected in a trial of the OX40 agonist ivuxolimab. The receptors were sampled from an adult with an advanced solid tumor such as melanoma, head and neck, liver or kidney cancer.

The chain carries TRBV5-5 and TRBJ2-3; 8 nucleotides match TRBD1. From germline, CDR1 is SGHKS and CDR2 YYEKEE (reference sequence). J lost 4 bases, V lost 0 bases, and 7 bases had no gene match. The CDR3 spans 16 residues. The CDR3 bases are TGTGCCAGCAGCTTGGTAGGACAGGGTACCTCAGATACGCAGTATTTT. It encodes CASSLVGQGTSDTQYF.

This chain connects TRBV4-2 to TRBJ1-4; D gene unclear. CDR1 and CDR2 (germline): LGHNA, YNFKEQ. The CDR3 loop spans 16 amino acids. Deletions cut 5 bases from V and 7 bases from J, with 20 bases between. This CDR3 is CASSEIPTGWGEKLFF. CDR3 nucleotides: TGTGCCAGCAGCGAAATCCCGACGGGGTGGGGTGAAAAACTGTTTTTT.

This chain connects TRBV5-1 to TRBJ2-1, with 7 bases aligning to TRBD1. The CDR3 length is 15 residues. The germline CDR1 and CDR2 sequences are SGHRS and YFSETQ. The V segment lost 1 base and the J segment 6 bases; nucleotides outside the gene matches: 7. CDR3 region: CASSLTGAGRNEQFF. DNA of the CDR3: TGCGCCAGCAGCTTGACAGGGGCCGGGCGCAATGAGCAGTTCTTC.

This chain links TRBV7-6 with TRBJ2-1; no firm D call. V lost 6 bases, J lost 7 bases, and 13 bases lay in between. In germline, CDR1 is SGHVS, CDR2 FNYEAQ. The CDR3 is 13 amino acids. The CDR3 spells CASSSSEWNEQFF. DNA for the CDR3: TGTGCCAGCAGTTCCTCAGAGTGGAATGAGCAGTTCTTC.

The table lists this clone with a count of one. The rearrangement joins TRBV7-2 to TRBJ2-5, with D tentatively TRBD1 (6 bases). The ends were cut back, 2 bases at V and 5 bases at J, with 21 bases in the middle. Germline lookup yields CDR1 SGHTA and CDR2 FQGNSA. The CDR3 is 17 residues long. This CDR3 reads CASSLMRAGITGETQYF. The CDR3 DNA is TGTGCCAGCAGCTTAATGAGGGCAGGGATCACAGGGGAGACCCAGTACTTC.

The chain has TRBV6-6 and TRBJ2-1; 12 bases line up with TRBD2. Trimming cost V 5 bases and J 4 bases; bases outside gene matches: 6. CDR1 and CDR2 from the germline V gene are MNHNY and SVGAGI (reference sequence). This CDR3 region has 16 residues. CDR3 sequence reads: CASSTPSGGAYNEQFF. In DNA, the CDR3 is TGTGCCAGCAGTACACCTAGCGGGGGGGCTTACAATGAGCAGTTCTTC.

V and J are TRBV6-5 and TRBJ2-1; 7 nucleotides align to TRBD1. Germline CDR1 is MNHEY and CDR2 is SVGAGI. The J segment lost 1 base and the V segment lost 5 bases, leaving 2 bases of the junction unmatched. This CDR3 spans 14 amino acids. The CDR3 region is CASSLQGSYNEQFF. CDR3 nucleotides: TGTGCCAGCAGTCTACAGGGGTCCTACAATGAGCAGTTCTTC.

This sequence joins TRBV7-8 and TRBJ2-3; 13 nucleotides match TRBD2. V dropped 5 bases and J dropped 2; count of bases not matched to a gene: 4. In germline, CDR1 is SGHVS, CDR2 FQNEAQ. The CDR3 extends over 16 amino acids. The chain's CDR3 is CASSGTSGAPTDTQYF. The CDR3 region has the DNA TGTGCCAGCAGCGGGACTAGCGGGGCCCCCACAGATACGCAGTATTTT.

The J gene is TRBJ2-7, the V gene TRBV21-1; the table calls TRBD1, which could not be checked here. TRBV21-1 is described as a pseudogene. The CDR3 runs to 14 residues. The CDR3 bases are TGTGCCAGCAAGAAGGAGACAGGGGGCCACGAGCAGTACGTC. Residues: CASKKETGGHEQYV.

CDR3 bases: TGTGCCACCAGCAGAGCCCCCCCAGGGCCTAGGGACGATACGCAGTATTTT. Its protein is CATSRAPPGPRDDTQYF. The chain employs TRBV15 and TRBJ2-3; D tentatively reads TRBD1 or TRBD2 (5 bases each). Germline values: CDR1 LNHNV, CDR2 YYDKDF (reference sequence). V shed 1 base and J shed 6 bases, with 20 bases lying between them. CDR3 length equals 17 residues.

The chain couples TRBV7-3 to TRBJ2-3; no firm D call. Looked up from germline, CDR1 is SGHTA and CDR2 is FQGTGA. CDR3 length: 14 amino acids. V lost 6 bases to trimming and J lost 0 bases, with 10 bases between them. For the CDR3, the DNA is TGTGCCAGCAGTGTGTCGGGTAGCACAGATACGCAGTATTTT. This sequence encodes CASSVSGSTDTQYF.

This clone was counted once. The rearrangement joins TRBV7-7 to TRBJ2-5; TRBD1 aligns across 10 bases. The CDR3 is made up of 20 amino acids. Losses at the gene ends were 4 bases for V and 0 bases for J; bases not matched to a gene: 17. In germline, CDR1 is SSHAT, CDR2 FNYEAQ (reference sequence). CDR3 sequence reads: CASSSRPPLGTGAYQETQYF. DNA for the CDR3: TGTGCCAGCAGCTCAAGGCCCCCTCTTGGGACAGGGGCCTACCAAGAGACCCAGTACTTC. The full variable domain, completed using reference TRBV7-7 and TRBJ2-5, is GAGVSQSPRYKVTKRGQDVTLRCDPISSHATLYWYQQALGQGPEFLTYFNYEAQPDKSGLPSDRFSAERPEGSISTLTIQRTEQRDSAMYRCASSSRPPLGTGAYQETQYFGPGTRLLVL.

The chain combines TRBV5-6 with TRBJ1-1; the D is unclear. The germline V gene encodes CDR1 SGHDT and CDR2 YYEEEE. The CDR3 is 15 amino acids. With 0 bases removed from V and 4 bases from J, the gap between germline ends came to 13 bases. The CDR3, as DNA: TGTGCCAGCAGCTTGGTAGCAGGACCGGGCACTGAAGCTTTCTTT. Encoded protein: CASSLVAGPGTEAFF.

The rearrangement links TRBV1 to TRBJ2-7; the table calls TRBD2, which could not be checked here. TRBV1 is listed as a pseudogene. This CDR3 region has 13 residues. This CDR3 reads CTSSQDPRSEQYV. DNA for the CDR3: TGCACCAGCAGCCAAGACCCCCGGAGCGAGCAGTACGTC.

This chain uses TRBV27 with TRBJ1-4, with D perhaps matching TRBD1 (5 bases). Trimming cost V 5 bases and J 1 base, with 14 bases left between them. Germline V gene sequence: CDR1 MNHEY, CDR2 SMNVEV (reference sequence). The CDR3 runs to 16 residues. CDR3 loop: CASSPSSQGTNEKLFF. The CDR3 DNA is TGTGCCAGCAGTCCCTCTAGCCAGGGAACTAATGAAAAACTGTTTTTT.

V and J are TRBV5-4 and TRBJ2-5; D perhaps matches TRBD2 (7 bases). Germline V gene data show CDR1 as SGHNT and CDR2 as YYREEE (reference sequence). V was cut by 0 bases and J by 4 bases, with 13 bases left in between. The CDR3 loop spans 15 amino acids. The CDR3, as DNA: TGTGCCAGCAGCTTGGTCGCAGGGGAGGGAGAGACCCAGTACTTC. It is translated as CASSLVAGEGETQYF.

The chain employs TRBV14 and TRBJ2-7, with 9 bases matching TRBD1. V lost 5 bases and J lost 4; bases outside the gene matches: 9. Germline V gene sequence: CDR1 SGHDN, CDR2 FVKESK. This CDR3 comprises 15 residues. The CDR3 sequence: CASSGRQGEGYEQYF. The CDR3 region has the DNA TGTGCCAGCAGCGGACGACAGGGGGAGGGGTACGAGCAGTACTTC.

This clone was seen a single time. The chain couples TRBV5-1 to TRBJ2-7; 7 bases are shared with TRBD2. Germline CDR1 is SGHRS and CDR2 is YFSETQ. J lost 4 bases, V lost 6 bases, and 10 bases had no gene match. The CDR3 sequence is 14 residues long. Here the CDR3 reads CASNAGESVYEQYF. The CDR3, as DNA: TGCGCCAGCAACGCGGGAGAGTCGGTATACGAGCAGTACTTC.

This chain connects TRBV6-5 to TRBJ1-1, with a weak D call TRBD1 (5 bases). The CDR3 is made up of 15 amino acids. V was cut by 1 base and J by 4 bases, with 13 bases left in between. Germline V lookup: CDR1 MNHEY, CDR2 SVGAGI. The CDR3 reads CASSYLIQGGTEAFF. Here the CDR3 DNA reads TGTGCCAGCAGTTACTTGATCCAGGGTGGCACTGAAGCTTTCTTT.

The rearrangement uses TRBV28 and TRBJ2-7; a possible D gene is TRBD2 (5 bases). The CDR3 sequence is 14 residues long. Trimming cost V 6 bases and J 5 bases, with 17 bases left between them. Germline CDR1 is MDHEN and CDR2 is SYDVKM. The CDR3 loop reads CASSRGPTVHEQYV. The DNA of the CDR3 is TGTGCCAGCAGCCGAGGGCCCACGGTCCACGAGCAGTACGTC.

The chain employs TRBV2 and TRBJ2-1, with D perhaps matching TRBD1 or TRBD2 (5 bases each). V was pared by 2 bases and J by 7 bases, with 21 bases between. CDR1 and CDR2 (germline): SNHLY, FYNNEI. The CDR3 is 17 amino acids. This CDR3 is CASSEMGDPMGPNEQFF. Written as DNA, the CDR3 is TGTGCCAGCAGTGAAATGGGGGATCCTATGGGGCCGAATGAGCAGTTCTTC.